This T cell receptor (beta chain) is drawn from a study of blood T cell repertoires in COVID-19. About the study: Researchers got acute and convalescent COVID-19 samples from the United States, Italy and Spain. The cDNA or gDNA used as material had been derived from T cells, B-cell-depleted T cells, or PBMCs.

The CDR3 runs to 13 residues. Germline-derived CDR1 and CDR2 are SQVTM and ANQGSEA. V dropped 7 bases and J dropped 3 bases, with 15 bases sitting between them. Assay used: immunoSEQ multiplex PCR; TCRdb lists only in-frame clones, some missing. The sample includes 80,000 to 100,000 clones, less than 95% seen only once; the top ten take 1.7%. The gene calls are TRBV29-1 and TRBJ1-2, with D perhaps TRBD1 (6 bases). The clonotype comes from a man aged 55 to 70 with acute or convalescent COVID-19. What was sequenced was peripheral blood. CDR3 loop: CSALTGRDYGYTF. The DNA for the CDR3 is TGCAGCGCTTTGACAGGAAGGGACTATGGCTACACCTTC.